This T cell receptor beta chain was observed in a study of blood T cell repertoires in COVID-19. Study background: The United States, Italy and Spain supplied acute and convalescent COVID-19 samples. Sources were T cells, B-cell-depleted T cells, or PBMCs; the material itself was cDNA or gDNA.

Profiled with immunoSEQ multiplex PCR; TCRdb holds only in-frame clones, not every one. The sample lists more than 70,000 clones; about 88% were seen once. The CDR3 consists of 14 residues. CDR1 and CDR2 from the germline V gene are LNHDA and SQIVND (reference sequence). Germline trimming cut 7 bases from V and 5 bases from J; bases unmatched to any gene: 8. Sequenced sample: peripheral blood. This TCR was sampled from a man aged 80 or over with active or convalescent COVID-19. This chain uses TRBV19 with TRBJ1-1; 9 bases agree with TRBD1. CDR3 sequence (DNA): TGTGCCAGTAACCAACAGGGGGCAAGGACTGAAGCTTTCTTT. It yields the protein CASNQQGARTEAFF.